This T cell receptor beta chain was recorded in a study of blood T cell repertoires in COVID-19. Assay: immunoSEQ multiplex PCR; the TCRdb copy retains only in-frame clones and omits some. The repertoire has approximately 50,000 clones, around 82% of them found once; the top ten carry roughly a quarter. The germline CDR1 and CDR2 sequences are MDHEN and SYDVKM. V lost 4 bases and J 7 bases, leaving 16 bases between the germline ends. The CDR3 is made up of 14 amino acids. This sequence was found in an elderly woman with COVID-19, enrolled during active disease. The chain combines TRBV28 with TRBJ1-2; perhaps TRBD1 as D (5 bases). The sequencing input was peripheral blood. CDR3 bases: TGTGCCAGCAGTTCCCGAGACAGTTGGAGTGGCTACACCTTC. This translates into CASSSRDSWSGYTF.